This is a list of T cell receptor beta chains from one sample in a study of CD8+ T cells in alopecia areata. Libraries were prepared by immunoSEQ multiplex PCR; TCRdb keeps only in-frame clonotypes and omits some of them. The sample includes more than 140,000 clones, around 86% seen only once; the top ten take roughly an eighth. The sequencing used CD8+ T cells sorted from blood, collected at week 4, from a patient treated with tofacitinib. Source of these receptors: a human donor with alopecia areata. Each CDR3 is given with its conserved first and last residue. The D gene is left open where the match is weak. Some rows mark clone size as missing; the rest say once, few, many or name a class of expanded clone.

- TRBJ2-3 TRBD2 TRBV7-8 TGTGCCAGCAGTATCGGACTAGTCATCACAGATACGCAGTATTTT CASSIGLVITDTQYF
- TRBJ2-2 - TRBV6-5 TGTGCCAGCAGTTACTCCAACACCGGGGAGCTGTTTTTT CASSYSNTGELFF
- TRBJ2-1 TRBD2 TRBV9 TGTGCCAGCTCAGTTAGTCTAGCGGCCTCCTACAATGAGCAGTTCTTC CASSVSLAASYNEQFF
- TRBJ2-7 TRBD1 TRBV5-1 TGCGCCACCAGCATGGGACAGGGCTCCTACGAGCAGTACTTC CATSMGQGSYEQYF
- TRBJ2-7 - TRBV5-1 TGCGCCAGCAGCTTGACAGCTCCCTACGAGCAGTACTTC CASSLTAPYEQYF
- TRBJ1-6 - TRBV27 TGTGCCAGCAGTTTATCGGACACGGGGAACTCACCCCTCCACTTT CASSLSDTGNSPLHF
once TRBJ1-1 - TRBV7-2 TGTGCCAGCAGCTTAGCCTACGTGACAGGCTTCCCCACTGAAGCTTTCTTT CASSLAYVTGFPTEAFF
- TRBJ2-1 - TRBV5-4 TGTGCCAGCAGCTTCCGGAGTCACCCCTACAATGAGCAGTTCTTC CASSFRSHPYNEQFF
- TRBJ1-5 - TRBV7-9 TGTGCCAGCAGCTTGGACGGGTTCGATGAGCAGCCCCAGCATTTT CASSLDGFDEQPQHF
- TRBJ2-7 TRBD1 TRBV29-1 TGCAGCGTGGGGACAGGAACAGCCTACGAGCAGTACTTC CSVGTGTAYEQYF
- TRBJ2-3 - TRBV9 TGTGCCAGCAGCGTAGAGCCAGGCCCCCACACAGATACGCAGTATTTT CASSVEPGPHTDTQYF
- TRBJ1-1 - TRBV13 TGTGCCAGCAGCTTAGGCCAGAGCCTGTCTGGAGCTTTCTTT CASSLGQSLSGAFF
once TRBJ2-4 TRBD1 TRBV5-1 TGCGCCAGCAGTGGACAGGGGCGAGCCAAAAACATTCAGTACTTC CASSGQGRAKNIQYF
once TRBJ2-2 - TRBV19 TGTGCCAGTAGTATCCAATTTGAAGGAGGGGGCGGAGTCGGGGAGCTGTTTTTT CASSIQFEGGGGVGELFF
- TRBJ2-1 TRBD2 TRBV6-5 TGTGCCAGCAGGGGACAGGAGCGGGGGGGCGATGAGCAGTTCTTC CASRGQERGGDEQFF
once TRBJ2-5 - TRBV5-5 TGTGCCAGCATCCCCGGAGAGGGGGGAGGGGAGACCCTGTACTTC CASIPGEGGGETLYF
once TRBJ2-6 - TRBV2 TGTGCCACCCCTTTACTCACTGGGGCCAACGTCCTGACTTTC CATPLLTGANVLTF
- TRBJ1-5 TRBD1 TRBV5-1 TGCGCCAGCAGCTTAACCGGGACAGGGGTCAATCAGCCCCAGCATTTT CASSLTGTGVNQPQHF
few TRBJ2-7 TRBD1 TRBV28 TGTGCCAGCAGTCCAGGGACAGGGATTTCCTACGAGCAGTACTTC CASSPGTGISYEQYF
- TRBJ1-2 - TRBV27 TGTGCCAGCAGTTTAGAGGACGGACATGGCTACACCTTC CASSLEDGHGYTF
- TRBJ1-2 TRBD1 TRBV4-1 TGCGCCAGCAGCCAAGGGGCAGGGGGCATCTATGGCTACACCTTC CASSQGAGGIYGYTF
once TRBJ1-4 - TRBV18 TGTGCCAGCTCATCAACTAATAATGAAAAACTGTTTTTT CASSSTNNEKLFF
once TRBJ2-1 TRBD1 TRBV13 TGTGCCAGCCTGGACAGGAGCTCCTACAATGAGCAGTTCTTC CASLDRSSYNEQFF
- TRBJ2-7 - TRBV4-2 TGTGCCAGCAGCCCCTCGGGGGCCCCATCCTCCTACGAGCAGTACTTC CASSPSGAPSSYEQYF
- TRBJ2-7 - TRBV29-1 TGCAGCGTTGAAGCAGGGTTCAGCTCCTACGAGCAGTACTTC CSVEAGFSSYEQYF
once TRBJ2-3 - TRBV10-2 TGCGCCAGCAGTGACGCGGGACAGAGCACAGATACGCAGTATTTT CASSDAGQSTDTQYF
- TRBJ2-5 - TRBV13 TGTGCCAGCAGCTTTTGGGGGAGAGAGACCCAGTACTTC CASSFWGRETQYF
- TRBJ2-1 - TRBV4-1 TGCGCCAGCAGCCAAGCACTAGGCTCCTACAATGAGCAGTTCTTC CASSQALGSYNEQFF
- TRBJ2-2 - TRBV11-2 TGTGCCAGCAGCTACACCCGGGAGCTGTTTTTT CASSYTRELFF
- TRBJ2-6 - TRBV7-8 TGTGCCAGCAGCTATGACCGGCGGACAGCCTCTGGGGCCAACGTCCTGACTTTC CASSYDRRTASGANVLTF
once TRBJ1-1 - TRBV30 TGTGCCTGTGATACAGGTAAACGAATGATGAACACTGAAGCTTTCTTT CACDTGKRMMNTEAFF
- TRBJ2-5 TRBD1 TRBV6-5 TGTGCCAGCAGCGACGGTGACAGGGGGTTTGAGACCCAGTACTTC CASSDGDRGFETQYF
- TRBJ2-7 - TRBV12-5 TGTGCTAGTGGTTTTCGTTCTCAGGAGCAGTACTTC CASGFRSQEQYF
- TRBJ2-7 - TRBV6-1 TGTGCCAGCAGTGAAATTGTAGGCTACGAGCAGTACTTC CASSEIVGYEQYF
- TRBJ2-1 TRBD1 TRBV9 TGTGCCAGCAGCGTGTCCGGGACAGGGTACAATGAGCAGTTCTTC CASSVSGTGYNEQFF
- TRBJ1-1 - TRBV19 TGTGCCAGTAGTATTCCGCAGGCGACGAACACTGAAGCTTTCTTT CASSIPQATNTEAFF
- TRBJ2-1 TRBD1 TRBV30 TGTGCCTGGAACCCGACCGGGGGGACAGGGGGCAATGAGCAGTTCTTC CAWNPTGGTGGNEQFF
- TRBJ2-5 - TRBV10-3 TGTGCCAGCAGTTACCCGACCACAAGGGAGACCCAGTACTTC CASSYPTTRETQYF
- TRBJ1-2 - TRBV7-8 TGTGCCAGCGGCGACAGTTTCGTCAACTATGGCTACACCTTC CASGDSFVNYGYTF
- TRBJ2-3 TRBD2 TRBV2 TGTGCCAGCAGTGACGTACTAGCGGGTCGCACAGATACGCAGTATTTT CASSDVLAGRTDTQYF
- TRBJ2-3 TRBD2 TRBV30 TGTGCCTGGAGTGTGGCGGGAGGGCTAGATACGCAGTATTTT CAWSVAGGLDTQYF
- TRBJ2-1 - TRBV29-1 TGCAGCGTTGAAACCCTGGAAGGAGCGTCCTACAATGAGCAGTTCTTC CSVETLEGASYNEQFF
- TRBJ2-3 TRBD2 TRBV4-1 TGCGCCAGCAGCCAAGGCTGGGGAGGGCAGAAAGATACGCAGTATTTT CASSQGWGGQKDTQYF
- TRBJ2-3 - TRBV7-9 TGTGCCAGCAGATCACCGGCAGCCTATACGCAGTATTTT CASRSPAAYTQYF
- TRBJ2-3 TRBD2 TRBV13 TGTGCCAGCAGCCCGGGACTAGCGGAGATCACAGATACGCAGTATTTT CASSPGLAEITDTQYF
- TRBJ1-2 - TRBV29-1 TGCAGCGTTGTAGGCAGTTGGATCCCCTATGGCTACACCTTC CSVVGSWIPYGYTF
- TRBJ1-3 - TRBV7-9 TGTGCCAGCACCCAGACAGATGACTCTGGAAACACCATATATTTT CASTQTDDSGNTIYF
- TRBJ2-3 TRBD2 TRBV5-4 TGTGCCAGCAGCTCACTTGGGACTAGGTACACAGATACGCAGTATTTT CASSSLGTRYTDTQYF
- TRBJ2-2 - TRBV29-1 TGCAGCGTTGACCTGGAGAACACCGGGGAGCTGTTTTTT CSVDLENTGELFF
- TRBJ1-2 - TRBV5-6 TGTGCCAGCAGCTTCGTGACGGGCTATGGCTACACCTTC CASSFVTGYGYTF
- TRBJ2-3 TRBD2 TRBV5-1 TGCGCCAGCAGACTAGCGGCAGATACGCAGTATTTT CASRLAADTQYF